This is a list of T cell receptor beta chains from one sample in a study of cytomegalovirus exposure and HLA in healthy donors. Sequencing used immunoSEQ multiplex PCR; TCRdb keeps in-frame clones, though not all of them. Of about 200,000 clones in the sample, 80% to 85% are singletons; the top ten hold less than 3.5%. The sequenced material came from PBMCs. Receptor source: a woman aged 40 to 50 in good health and CMV-seronegative. Each CDR3 is given with its conserved first and last residue. The order of the fields is CDR3 length, D gene, clone size, V gene, J gene, CDR3 DNA, CDR3 protein. A D gene is named only where the DNA matches it firmly. Size tells how often a clone was seen (once, few, many) or the class of an expanded clone, and some rows leave it out.

len: 13
d_gene: TRBD1
abundance: NA
v_gene: TRBV5-1
j_gene: TRBJ1-2
CDR3nt: TGCGCCAGCAGCTTATACAGGGGACATGGCTACACCTTC
CDR3aa: CASSLYRGHGYTF

len: 15
d_gene: TRBD2
abundance: NA
v_gene: TRBV7-3
j_gene: TRBJ2-5
CDR3nt: TGTGCCAGCAGCTTCAACGGGGGAGGGTTAGAGACCCAGTACTTC
CDR3aa: CASSFNGGGLETQYF

len: 15
d_gene: NA
abundance: NA
v_gene: TRBV5-1
j_gene: TRBJ1-1
CDR3nt: TGCGCCAGCAGCCGAGGCCGGTGGGTGAACACTGAAGCTTTCTTT
CDR3aa: CASSRGRWVNTEAFF

len: 15
d_gene: NA
abundance: NA
v_gene: TRBV19
j_gene: TRBJ1-2
CDR3nt: TGTGCCAGTAGTACCGCGGCAGGGCTTAATTATGGCTACACCTTC
CDR3aa: CASSTAAGLNYGYTF

len: 15
d_gene: TRBD2
abundance: few
v_gene: TRBV11-2
j_gene: TRBJ2-7
CDR3nt: TGTGCCAGCAGCGTTGGGGGGGGGAGCTCCTACGAGCAGTACTTC
CDR3aa: CASSVGGGSSYEQYF

len: 15
d_gene: TRBD2
abundance: NA
v_gene: TRBV19
j_gene: TRBJ2-7
CDR3nt: TGTGCCAGTAGTATGCAAAGAGCGGGGCTCTACGAGCAGTACTTC
CDR3aa: CASSMQRAGLYEQYF

len: 15
d_gene: TRBD2
abundance: NA
v_gene: TRBV6-1
j_gene: TRBJ2-5
CDR3nt: TGTGCCAGAGGAGGACTAGCGGGAGGGTTGGGGACCCAGTACTTC
CDR3aa: CARGGLAGGLGTQYF

len: 16
d_gene: TRBD1
abundance: NA
v_gene: TRBV27
j_gene: TRBJ1-2
CDR3nt: TGTGCCAGCAGTTTGACAGGGGGCCTGTATAACTATGGCTACACCTTC
CDR3aa: CASSLTGGLYNYGYTF

len: 12
d_gene: TRBD1
abundance: once
v_gene: TRBV5-1
j_gene: TRBJ2-5
CDR3nt: TGCGCCAGCAGCAGTGGGACAGATGAGCAGTACTTC
CDR3aa: CASSSGTDEQYF

len: 15
d_gene: NA
abundance: once
v_gene: TRBV5-4
j_gene: TRBJ2-1
CDR3nt: TGTGCCAGCAGCTTGGTGGCAGGGTGGTACAATGAGCAGTTCTTC
CDR3aa: CASSLVAGWYNEQFF

len: 13
d_gene: NA
abundance: NA
v_gene: TRBV7-9
j_gene: TRBJ2-7
CDR3nt: TGTGCCACTAGGGGTCTTAACTCCTACGAGCAGTACTTC
CDR3aa: CATRGLNSYEQYF

len: 16
d_gene: TRBD1
abundance: NA
v_gene: TRBV6-5
j_gene: TRBJ2-1
CDR3nt: TGTGCCAGCAGTTACCCGACAGGGGGCTCCTACAATGAGCAGTTCTTC
CDR3aa: CASSYPTGGSYNEQFF

len: 13
d_gene: NA
abundance: NA
v_gene: TRBV5-6
j_gene: TRBJ2-7
CDR3nt: TGTGCCAGCAGCTTGGTTCGTTCCTACGAGCAGTACTTC
CDR3aa: CASSLVRSYEQYF

len: 17
d_gene: NA
abundance: NA
v_gene: TRBV7-8
j_gene: TRBJ2-3
CDR3nt: TGTGCCAGCAGCTTAGTGGACTCCCCTGAAAGCACAGATACGCAGTATTTT
CDR3aa: CASSLVDSPESTDTQYF

len: 16
d_gene: TRBD2
abundance: NA
v_gene: TRBV12-5
j_gene: TRBJ2-3
CDR3nt: TGTGCTAGTGGTTTGGTAATTGCGGGAGGGCCGGATACGCAGTATTTT
CDR3aa: CASGLVIAGGPDTQYF

len: 15
d_gene: NA
abundance: NA
v_gene: TRBV30
j_gene: TRBJ1-5
CDR3nt: TGTGCCTGGAGTGTACAGGGAAATAGCAATCAGCCCCAGCATTTT
CDR3aa: CAWSVQGNSNQPQHF

len: 15
d_gene: TRBD1
abundance: NA
v_gene: TRBV5-6
j_gene: TRBJ2-7
CDR3nt: TGTACCAGCAGTGCCGGAGGACAGGGATCACCCGAGCAGTACTTC
CDR3aa: CTSSAGGQGSPEQYF

len: 17
d_gene: TRBD1
abundance: NA
v_gene: TRBV19
j_gene: TRBJ2-1
CDR3nt: TGTGCCAGTAGTTTACATCGGGGGACAGGGGTTCCCTATGAGCAGTTCTTC
CDR3aa: CASSLHRGTGVPYEQFF

len: 13
d_gene: NA
abundance: medium-sized
v_gene: TRBV19
j_gene: TRBJ1-1
CDR3nt: TGTGCCAGTAGTATCGGGAGGAACACTGAAGCTTTCTTT
CDR3aa: CASSIGRNTEAFF

len: 14
d_gene: NA
abundance: NA
v_gene: TRBV7-9
j_gene: TRBJ2-7
CDR3nt: TGTGCCAGCAGCTTAGCGAGCACAGCCTACGAGCAGTACTTC
CDR3aa: CASSLASTAYEQYF

len: 16
d_gene: TRBD2
abundance: NA
v_gene: TRBV15
j_gene: TRBJ2-4
CDR3nt: TGTGCCACCAGCAGAGGTTTCGGCCTAGCGGAAAACATTCAGTACTTC
CDR3aa: CATSRGFGLAENIQYF

len: 17
d_gene: TRBD2
abundance: NA
v_gene: TRBV4-2
j_gene: TRBJ2-3
CDR3nt: TGTGCCAGCAGCCAAGGGCTGACTAGCGGGAGAGCAGATACGCAGTATTTT
CDR3aa: CASSQGLTSGRADTQYF

len: 16
d_gene: TRBD2
abundance: once
v_gene: TRBV27
j_gene: TRBJ2-2
CDR3nt: TGTGCCAGCAGTTCCTTCCTTGTTCCGACTAGCGCGGAGCTGTTTTTT
CDR3aa: CASSSFLVPTSAELFF

len: 14
d_gene: NA
abundance: NA
v_gene: TRBV5-4
j_gene: TRBJ1-1
CDR3nt: TGTGCCAGCAGCCCGGACGGGGGAGCGACTGAAGCTTTCTTT
CDR3aa: CASSPDGGATEAFF

len: 14
d_gene: TRBD1
abundance: NA
v_gene: TRBV27
j_gene: TRBJ1-4
CDR3nt: TGTGCCAGCAGTAACCAGGGGGCTGGGGAAAAACTGTTTTTT
CDR3aa: CASSNQGAGEKLFF

len: 13
d_gene: TRBD1
abundance: NA
v_gene: TRBV19
j_gene: TRBJ1-5
CDR3nt: TGTGCCAGTAGTCCGGGACAGAATCAGCCCCAGCATTTT
CDR3aa: CASSPGQNQPQHF

len: 15
d_gene: TRBD2
abundance: NA
v_gene: TRBV27
j_gene: TRBJ2-7
CDR3nt: TGTGCCAGCAAGGCCCCCGCGGGGGGAGACTACGAGCAGTACTTC
CDR3aa: CASKAPAGGDYEQYF

len: 11
d_gene: NA
abundance: NA
v_gene: TRBV5-8
j_gene: TRBJ2-7
CDR3nt: TGTGCCAGCAGCTTGCCCAACGAGCAGTACTTC
CDR3aa: CASSLPNEQYF

len: 14
d_gene: NA
abundance: once
v_gene: TRBV6-1
j_gene: TRBJ2-5
CDR3nt: TGTGCCAGCAGTGAGACAAGCCGGGGAGAGACCCAGTACTTC
CDR3aa: CASSETSRGETQYF

len: 14
d_gene: TRBD1
abundance: NA
v_gene: TRBV18
j_gene: TRBJ2-7
CDR3nt: TGTGCCAGCTCACCCGGGACAGGGGCATACGAGCAGTACTTC
CDR3aa: CASSPGTGAYEQYF

len: 15
d_gene: NA
abundance: NA
v_gene: TRBV18
j_gene: TRBJ2-4
CDR3nt: TGTGCCAGCTCACCCTTCCGGCAGCCGGAGTTATTACCGTACTTC
CDR3aa: CASSPFRQPELLPYF

len: 16
d_gene: NA
abundance: NA
v_gene: TRBV4-1
j_gene: TRBJ2-7
CDR3nt: TGCGCCAGCAGCCAAGAAGTAGCGGTTAGCTCCTACGAGCAGTACTTC
CDR3aa: CASSQEVAVSSYEQYF

len: 14
d_gene: TRBD1
abundance: once
v_gene: TRBV10-2
j_gene: TRBJ1-2
CDR3nt: TGCGCCAGCAGTGCGGGACAGGGGATCTATGGCTACACCTTC
CDR3aa: CASSAGQGIYGYTF

len: 12
d_gene: TRBD2
abundance: NA
v_gene: TRBV30
j_gene: TRBJ2-7
CDR3nt: TGTGCCGGGGAGGGTTCATCCTACGAGCAGTACTTC
CDR3aa: CAGEGSSYEQYF

len: 15
d_gene: NA
abundance: NA
v_gene: TRBV6-1
j_gene: TRBJ2-2
CDR3nt: TGTGCCAGCAGTGAAGTTGGACAGATCGGCCGGGAGCTGTTTTTT
CDR3aa: CASSEVGQIGRELFF

len: 16
d_gene: TRBD2
abundance: NA
v_gene: TRBV19
j_gene: TRBJ2-1
CDR3nt: TGTGCCAGCTATAGTACCGCAGCGGGAGTCATCAACGAGCAGTTCTTC
CDR3aa: CASYSTAAGVINEQFF

len: 14
d_gene: NA
abundance: NA
v_gene: TRBV27
j_gene: TRBJ1-2
CDR3nt: TGTGCCAGCAGATTGTCAGGGACTAACTATGGCTACACCTTC
CDR3aa: CASRLSGTNYGYTF

len: 20
d_gene: TRBD2
abundance: NA
v_gene: TRBV4-1
j_gene: TRBJ2-7
CDR3nt: TGCGCCAGCAGCCACGCTTCAAGACTACTGCTAGCGGGAGGGACCTACGAGCAGTACTTC
CDR3aa: CASSHASRLLLAGGTYEQYF

len: 18
d_gene: TRBD2
abundance: NA
v_gene: TRBV7-9
j_gene: TRBJ2-7
CDR3nt: TGTGCCAGCAGCTCAATGACGGGCGGGAGGATCGTATCCTACGAGCAGTACTTC
CDR3aa: CASSSMTGGRIVSYEQYF

len: 16
d_gene: TRBD2
abundance: NA
v_gene: TRBV2
j_gene: TRBJ2-7
CDR3nt: TGTGCCAGAATCGATTCAGAAAGCGGGAGCACCTACGAGCAGTACTTC
CDR3aa: CARIDSESGSTYEQYF

len: 15
d_gene: TRBD2
abundance: NA
v_gene: TRBV7-7
j_gene: TRBJ2-5
CDR3nt: TGTGCCAGCAGCTTAGTGGGGGGGAGTGGAGAGACCCAGTACTTC
CDR3aa: CASSLVGGSGETQYF

len: 13
d_gene: TRBD1
abundance: NA
v_gene: TRBV2
j_gene: TRBJ2-7
CDR3nt: TGTGCCAGCGAATCGGGACAGGGCTACGAGCAGTACTTC
CDR3aa: CASESGQGYEQYF

len: 15
d_gene: TRBD1
abundance: NA
v_gene: TRBV27
j_gene: TRBJ2-7
CDR3nt: TGTGCCAGCAGTCTAAGTCCGACAGGGATCTACGAGCAGTACTTC
CDR3aa: CASSLSPTGIYEQYF

len: 13
d_gene: NA
abundance: NA
v_gene: TRBV2
j_gene: TRBJ1-2
CDR3nt: TGTGCCAGCGCCCTGGTGCAGAACTATGGCTACACCTTC
CDR3aa: CASALVQNYGYTF

len: 14
d_gene: TRBD1
abundance: NA
v_gene: TRBV19
j_gene: TRBJ1-4
CDR3nt: TGTGCCAGTATGGGACAGGGGGCGGGAGAAAAACTGTTTTTT
CDR3aa: CASMGQGAGEKLFF

len: 16
d_gene: NA
abundance: NA
v_gene: TRBV7-6
j_gene: TRBJ1-4
CDR3nt: TGTGCCAGCAGCCAACGCTTGGGAGGCACTTCCGAAAAACTGTTTTTT
CDR3aa: CASSQRLGGTSEKLFF

len: 14
d_gene: TRBD2
abundance: NA
v_gene: TRBV19
j_gene: TRBJ2-1
CDR3nt: TGTGCCAGTAGTCAGTTTAGCGGGGGTGCTGAGCAGTTCTTC
CDR3aa: CASSQFSGGAEQFF

len: 13
d_gene: NA
abundance: once
v_gene: TRBV6-4
j_gene: TRBJ1-1
CDR3nt: TGTGCCAGTAAAGGAGGGGGGGACACTGAAGCTTTCTTT
CDR3aa: CASKGGGDTEAFF

len: 15
d_gene: NA
abundance: once
v_gene: TRBV19
j_gene: TRBJ2-2
CDR3nt: TGTGCCAGTAGTATCAGCAGGGTGAACACCGGGGAGCTGTTTTTT
CDR3aa: CASSISRVNTGELFF

len: 14
d_gene: NA
abundance: NA
v_gene: TRBV1
j_gene: TRBJ1-1
CDR3nt: TGCACCAGCAGCCAAGATTTAGGGGAAACTGAAGCTTTCTTT
CDR3aa: CTSSQDLGETEAFF

len: 13
d_gene: NA
abundance: NA
v_gene: TRBV27
j_gene: TRBJ2-7
CDR3nt: TGTGCCAGCAGTTTATCTATACTTTACGAGCAGTACTTC
CDR3aa: CASSLSILYEQYF

len: 12
d_gene: NA
abundance: NA
v_gene: TRBV5-1
j_gene: TRBJ2-5
CDR3nt: TGCGCCAGCAGCTACCCAGGGGAGACCCAGTACTTC
CDR3aa: CASSYPGETQYF

len: 16
d_gene: NA
abundance: NA
v_gene: TRBV25-1
j_gene: TRBJ2-6
CDR3nt: TGTGCCAGCCGCGGGACAGAAGGCTCTGGGGCCAACGTCCTGACTTTC
CDR3aa: CASRGTEGSGANVLTF

len: 14
d_gene: NA
abundance: few
v_gene: TRBV5-1
j_gene: TRBJ2-7
CDR3nt: TGCGCCAGCAGCTCGGGGCTAGGGGACAACGAGCAGTACTTC
CDR3aa: CASSSGLGDNEQYF

len: 15
d_gene: NA
abundance: NA
v_gene: TRBV11-2
j_gene: TRBJ2-7
CDR3nt: TGTGCCAGCAGCTTAGATGGCGGTAGCTCCTACGAGCAGTACTTC
CDR3aa: CASSLDGGSSYEQYF

len: 15
d_gene: NA
abundance: NA
v_gene: TRBV2
j_gene: TRBJ1-3
CDR3nt: TGTGCCAGCAGTACACAGGGTGTAGTTGGAAACACCATATATTTT
CDR3aa: CASSTQGVVGNTIYF